The entry below describes one T cell receptor beta chain. Its antigen is unknown. Some clones are missing from TCRdb's copy, which holds only in-frame ones; the method was immunoSEQ multiplex PCR. The sample carries approximately 100,000 clones, 92% recorded once. The source of the sample is a study of T cell responses to AZD1222 COVID-19 vaccine. Whole-study findings and limits: Regions 160-218 and 743-854 dominated among vaccine-associated CD4 TCRs spanning spike. Spike-specific TCRs gained breadth and depth after people received two AZD1222 doses. The donor cohort was predominantly white British with a female majority, and clonal diversity may have been underestimated. All repertoire sampling was performed exclusively after the peak T cell response.

This CDR3 spans 15 amino acids. Deletions cut 3 bases from V and 4 bases from J, with 15 bases between. CDR1 is LNHNV, CDR2 YYDKDF, per germline (reference sequence). The chain is built from TRBV15 and TRBJ1-1, with D uncertain. This TCR derives from an adult in good health. This material consisted of peripheral blood, taken on day 0 of AZD1222 vaccination. The CDR3 reads CATSRGRGDPTEAFF. For the CDR3, the DNA is TGTGCCACCAGCAGGGGCCGGGGTGACCCCACTGAAGCTTTCTTT.